This TCR beta chain was recorded in a study of Ad26.COV2.S vaccination and SARS-CoV-2 variants. Whole-study findings and limits: Spike-specific TCR breadth ran higher among vaccine recipients than placebo recipients. After vaccination, reports described spike-specific CD8+ and CD4+ T cell responses as showing substantial breadth. For non-spike TCRs, breadth in vaccine recipients resembled that in placebo recipients.

This table comes from immunoSEQ multiplex PCR, and its TCRdb copy is limited to in-frame clones, with some not included. The sample carries about 180,000 clones, around nine tenths recorded once. The CDR3 covers 14 residues. Between the trimmed V and J ends, which lost 0 bases and 8 bases, there was a span of 11 bases. Looked up from germline, CDR1 is SGHNT and CDR2 is YYREEE (reference sequence). For this clone: The antigen is not known.

The chain has TRBV5-4 and TRBJ1-4; D uncertain. Material: peripheral blood, obtained after recovery from COVID-19. This clonotype was sampled from a human donor who had recovered from COVID-19. This CDR3 reads CASSLEGYGEKLFF. The CDR3 nucleotides are TGTGCCAGCAGCTTGGAAGGGTACGGAGAAAAACTGTTTTTT.